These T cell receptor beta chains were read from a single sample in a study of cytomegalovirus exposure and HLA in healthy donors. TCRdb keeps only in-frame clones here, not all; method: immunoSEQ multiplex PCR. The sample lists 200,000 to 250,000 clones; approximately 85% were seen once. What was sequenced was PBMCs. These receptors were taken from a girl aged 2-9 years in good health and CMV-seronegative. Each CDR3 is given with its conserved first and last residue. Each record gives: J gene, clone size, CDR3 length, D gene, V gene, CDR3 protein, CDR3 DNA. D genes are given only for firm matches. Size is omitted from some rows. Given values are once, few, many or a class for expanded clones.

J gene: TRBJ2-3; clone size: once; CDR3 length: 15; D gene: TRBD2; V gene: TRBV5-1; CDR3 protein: CASTERGPFTDTQYF; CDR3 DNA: TGCGCCAGCACCGAGCGGGGGCCCTTCACAGATACGCAGTATTTT
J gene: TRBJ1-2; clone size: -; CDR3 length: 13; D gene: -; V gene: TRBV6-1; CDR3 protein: CASTVRGPYGYTF; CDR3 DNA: TGTGCCAGCACAGTCCGGGGTCCCTATGGCTACACCTTC
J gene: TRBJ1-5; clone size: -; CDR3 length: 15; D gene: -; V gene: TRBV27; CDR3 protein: CASSLQGKSNQPQHF; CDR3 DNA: TGTGCCAGCAGTCTACAGGGTAAGAGCAATCAGCCCCAGCATTTT
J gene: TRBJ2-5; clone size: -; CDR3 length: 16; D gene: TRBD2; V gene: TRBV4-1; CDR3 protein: CASSQGVSGGQETQYF; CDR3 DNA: TGCGCCAGCAGCCAAGGGGTTAGCGGGGGACAAGAGACCCAGTACTTC
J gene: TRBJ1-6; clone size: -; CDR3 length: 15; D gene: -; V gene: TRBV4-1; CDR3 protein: CASSQAAPGNSPLHF; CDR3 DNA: TGCGCCAGCAGCCAAGCGGCCCCAGGTAATTCACCCCTCCACTTT
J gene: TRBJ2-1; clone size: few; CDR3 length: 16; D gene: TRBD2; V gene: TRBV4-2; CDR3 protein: CASSRSGERTYNEQFF; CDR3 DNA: TGTGCCAGCAGCCGGAGCGGGGAGAGGACCTACAATGAGCAGTTCTTC
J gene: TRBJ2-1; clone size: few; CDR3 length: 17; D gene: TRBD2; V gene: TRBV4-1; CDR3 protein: CASSKIPAGGPYNEQFF; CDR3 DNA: TGCGCCAGCAGCAAGATCCCAGCGGGAGGGCCCTACAATGAGCAGTTCTTC
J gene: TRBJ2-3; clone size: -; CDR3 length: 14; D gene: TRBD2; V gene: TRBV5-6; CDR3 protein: CASSLGTTTDTQYF; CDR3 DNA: TGTGCCAGCAGCTTAGGGACTACCACAGATACGCAGTATTTT
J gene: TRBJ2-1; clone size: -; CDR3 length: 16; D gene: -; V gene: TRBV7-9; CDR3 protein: CASSSTPLAAADEQFF; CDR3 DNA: TGTGCCAGCAGCTCGACCCCCCTGGCGGCGGCCGATGAGCAGTTCTTC
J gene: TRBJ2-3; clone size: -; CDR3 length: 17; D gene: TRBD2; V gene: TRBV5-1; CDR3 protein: CASSSGRLAGRSDTQYF; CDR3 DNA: TGCGCCAGCAGCTCGGGTCGGCTAGCGGGGAGGTCAGATACGCAGTATTTT
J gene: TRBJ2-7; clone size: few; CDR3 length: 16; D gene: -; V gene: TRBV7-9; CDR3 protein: CASSSMGGAVDYEQYF; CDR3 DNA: TGTGCCAGCAGCTCCATGGGGGGGGCCGTGGATTACGAGCAGTACTTC
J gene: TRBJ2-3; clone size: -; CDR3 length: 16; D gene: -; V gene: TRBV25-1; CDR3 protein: CASSSYRGAGTDTQYF; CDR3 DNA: TGTGCCAGCAGTTCCTACCGAGGTGCGGGAACAGATACGCAGTATTTT
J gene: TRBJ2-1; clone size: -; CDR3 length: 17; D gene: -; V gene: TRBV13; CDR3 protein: CASSLEPQVRRDNEQFF; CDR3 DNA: TGTGCCAGCAGCTTAGAACCCCAGGTTCGGCGGGACAATGAGCAGTTCTTC
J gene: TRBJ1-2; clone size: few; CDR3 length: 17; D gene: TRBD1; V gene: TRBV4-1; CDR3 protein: CASSQATRQGPNYGYTF; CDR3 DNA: TGCGCCAGCAGCCAGGCGACCCGACAGGGACCAAACTATGGCTACACCTTC
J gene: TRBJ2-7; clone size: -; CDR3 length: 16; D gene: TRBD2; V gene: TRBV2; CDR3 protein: CASRSLAGVSSYEQYF; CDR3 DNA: TGTGCCAGCAGATCGCTAGCGGGGGTCAGCTCCTACGAGCAGTACTTC
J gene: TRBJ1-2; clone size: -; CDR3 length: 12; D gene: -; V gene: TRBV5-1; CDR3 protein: CASAGDNYGYTF; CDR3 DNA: TGCGCCAGCGCGGGGGATAACTATGGCTACACCTTC
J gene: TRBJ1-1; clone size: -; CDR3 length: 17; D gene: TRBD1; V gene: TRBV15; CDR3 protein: CATSRDRRQGARTEAFF; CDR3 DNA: TGTGCCACCAGCAGAGATCGGAGACAGGGGGCGAGGACTGAAGCTTTCTTT
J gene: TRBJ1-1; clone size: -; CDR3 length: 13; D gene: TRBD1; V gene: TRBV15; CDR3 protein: CATTDRVGTEAFF; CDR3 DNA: TGTGCCACCACAGACAGGGTCGGCACTGAAGCTTTCTTT
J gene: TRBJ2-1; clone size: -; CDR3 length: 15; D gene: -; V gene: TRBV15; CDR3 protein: CATSRDVQGRDEQFF; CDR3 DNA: TGTGCCACCAGCAGAGATGTTCAGGGGAGGGATGAGCAGTTCTTC